This TCR beta chain came from a study of T cells in Graves' hyperthyroidism and ophthalmopathy. What was amplified from RNA transcripts were TCR beta CDR3 regions. When the TCR CDR3 underwent first-round RT-PCR, the HTBI primer set was used. MiXCR, run by TCRdb on the multiplex PCR reads, gives a single entry per CDR3 protein. The sample yields 300,000 to 450,000 distinct CDR3 sequences, around 13% seen once. The CDR3 totals 17 residues. Germline loops: CDR1 KGHSH, CDR2 LQKENI. Trimming pared 4 bases from V and 2 bases from J, leaving 21 bases between. Diagnosis rested on symptoms, serum thyroxine and TRAb, thyroid ultrasound, and orbital computed tomography.

The sequencing input was blood. The chain uses TRBV18 and TRBJ2-7, with D perhaps TRBD1 (5 bases). The TCR comes from a woman aged 55 to 70 with Graves' hyperthyroidism. CDR3 loop: CASSQDLGQGLPYEQYF. CDR3 DNA: TGTGCCAGCTCACAGGACCTAGGGCAGGGCTTACCCTACGAGCAGTACTTC.